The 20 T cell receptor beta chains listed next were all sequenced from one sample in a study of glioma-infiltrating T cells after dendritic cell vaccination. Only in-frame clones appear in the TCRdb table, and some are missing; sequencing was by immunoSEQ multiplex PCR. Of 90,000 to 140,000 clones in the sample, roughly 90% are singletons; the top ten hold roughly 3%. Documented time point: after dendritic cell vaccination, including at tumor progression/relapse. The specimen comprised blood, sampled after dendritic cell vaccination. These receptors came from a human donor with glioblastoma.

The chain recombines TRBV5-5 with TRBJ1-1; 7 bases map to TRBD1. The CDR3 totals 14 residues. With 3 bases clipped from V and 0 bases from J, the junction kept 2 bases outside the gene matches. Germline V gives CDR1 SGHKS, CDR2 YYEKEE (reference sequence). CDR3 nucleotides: TGTGCCAGCAGCTGGGGACAGATGAACACTGAAGCTTTCTTT. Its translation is CASSWGQMNTEAFF.

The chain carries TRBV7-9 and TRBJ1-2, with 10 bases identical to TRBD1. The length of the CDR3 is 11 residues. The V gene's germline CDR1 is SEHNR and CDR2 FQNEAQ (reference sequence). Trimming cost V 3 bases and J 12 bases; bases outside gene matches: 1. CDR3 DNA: TGTGCCAGCAGCTTGGGACAGGGGAACACCTTC. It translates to CASSLGQGNTF. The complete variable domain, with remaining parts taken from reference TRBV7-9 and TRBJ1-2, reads DTGVSQNPRHKITKRGQNVTFRCDPISEHNRLYWYRQTLGQGPEFLTYFQNEAQLEKSRLLSDRFSAERPKGSFSTLEIQRTEQGDSAMYLCASSLGQGNTFGSGTRLTVV.

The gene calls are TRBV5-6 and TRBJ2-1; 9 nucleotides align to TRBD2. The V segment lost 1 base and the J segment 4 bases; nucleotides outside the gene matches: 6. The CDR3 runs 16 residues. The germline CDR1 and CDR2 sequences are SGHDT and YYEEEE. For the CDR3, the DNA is TGTGCCAGCAGCTTGAGGCCTAGCGGGAATTACAATGAGCAGTTCTTC. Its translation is CASSLRPSGNYNEQFF.

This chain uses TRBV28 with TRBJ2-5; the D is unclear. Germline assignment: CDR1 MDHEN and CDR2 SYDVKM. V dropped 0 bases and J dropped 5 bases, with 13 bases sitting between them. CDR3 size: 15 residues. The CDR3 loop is CASSLCAVPRETQYF. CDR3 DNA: TGTGCCAGCAGTTTATGTGCCGTCCCGAGGGAGACCCAGTACTTC.

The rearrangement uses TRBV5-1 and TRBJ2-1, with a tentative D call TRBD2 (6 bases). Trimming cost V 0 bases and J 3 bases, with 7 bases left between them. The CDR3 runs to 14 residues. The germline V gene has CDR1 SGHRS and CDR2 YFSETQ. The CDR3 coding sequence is TGCGCCAGCAGCTTGGGGGACTTCTACAATGAGCAGTTCTTC. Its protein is CASSLGDFYNEQFF.

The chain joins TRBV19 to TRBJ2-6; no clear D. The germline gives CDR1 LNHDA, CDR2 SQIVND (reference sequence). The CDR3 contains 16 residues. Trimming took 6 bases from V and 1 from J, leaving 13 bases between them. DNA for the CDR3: TGTGCCAGTAGCTCGGAGACTGTATCTGGGGCCAACGTCCTGACTTTC. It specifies CASSSETVSGANVLTF.

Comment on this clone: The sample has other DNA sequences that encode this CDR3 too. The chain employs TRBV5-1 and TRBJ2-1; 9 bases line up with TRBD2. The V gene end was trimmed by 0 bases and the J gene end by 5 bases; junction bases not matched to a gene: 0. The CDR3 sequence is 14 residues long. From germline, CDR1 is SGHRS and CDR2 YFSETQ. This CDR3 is CASSLGLADNEQFF. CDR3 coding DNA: TGCGCCAGCAGCTTGGGACTAGCGGACAATGAGCAGTTCTTC.

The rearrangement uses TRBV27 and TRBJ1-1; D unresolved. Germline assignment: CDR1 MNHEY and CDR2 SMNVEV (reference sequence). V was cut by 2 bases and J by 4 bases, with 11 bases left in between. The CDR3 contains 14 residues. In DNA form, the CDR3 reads TGTGCCAGCAGTTTAGGGTCGAGGAGCACTGAAGCTTTCTTT. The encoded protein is CASSLGSRSTEAFF.

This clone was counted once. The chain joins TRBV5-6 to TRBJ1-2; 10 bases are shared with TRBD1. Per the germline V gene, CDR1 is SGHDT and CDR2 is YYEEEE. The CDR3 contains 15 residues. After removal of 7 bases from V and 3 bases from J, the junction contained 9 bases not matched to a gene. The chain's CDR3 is CASGETGGADYGYTF. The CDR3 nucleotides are TGTGCCAGCGGGGAGACAGGGGGCGCGGACTATGGCTACACCTTC.

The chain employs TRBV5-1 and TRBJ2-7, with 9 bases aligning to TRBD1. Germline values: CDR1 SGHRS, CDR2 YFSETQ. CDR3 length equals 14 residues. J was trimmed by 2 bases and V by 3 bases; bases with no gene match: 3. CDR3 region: CASSSDRGPYEQYF. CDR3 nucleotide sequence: TGCGCCAGCAGCTCGGACAGGGGCCCCTACGAGCAGTACTTC.

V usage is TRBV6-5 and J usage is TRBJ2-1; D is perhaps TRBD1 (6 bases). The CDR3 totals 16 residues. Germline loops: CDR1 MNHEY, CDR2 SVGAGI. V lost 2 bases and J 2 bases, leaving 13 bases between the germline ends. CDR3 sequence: CASSYDTGRPYNEQFF. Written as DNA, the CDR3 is TGTGCCAGCAGTTACGACACAGGGCGGCCCTACAATGAGCAGTTCTTC.

CDR3 sequence: CASSSPVGGRGTEAFF. The DNA of the CDR3 is TGTGCCAGCAGCTCCCCGGTCGGGGGGCGAGGCACTGAAGCTTTCTTT. This chain links TRBV11-2 with TRBJ1-1; possibly TRBD1 for D (6 bases). V shed 4 bases and J shed 4 bases, with 19 bases lying between them. In germline, CDR1 is SGHAT, CDR2 FQNNGV. This CDR3 is built from 16 residues.

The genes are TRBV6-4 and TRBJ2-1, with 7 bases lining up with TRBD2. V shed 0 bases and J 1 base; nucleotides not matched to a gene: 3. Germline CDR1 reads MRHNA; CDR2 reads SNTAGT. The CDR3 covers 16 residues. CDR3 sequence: CASSDSWGGSYNEQFF. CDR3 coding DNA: TGTGCCAGCAGTGACTCGTGGGGGGGTTCCTACAATGAGCAGTTCTTC.

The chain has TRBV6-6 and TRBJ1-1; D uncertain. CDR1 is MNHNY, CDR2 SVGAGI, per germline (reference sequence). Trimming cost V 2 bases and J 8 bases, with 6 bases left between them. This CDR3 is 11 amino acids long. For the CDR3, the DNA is TGTGCCAGCAGTTACCCGGGGGAAGCTTTCTTT. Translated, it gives CASSYPGEAFF.

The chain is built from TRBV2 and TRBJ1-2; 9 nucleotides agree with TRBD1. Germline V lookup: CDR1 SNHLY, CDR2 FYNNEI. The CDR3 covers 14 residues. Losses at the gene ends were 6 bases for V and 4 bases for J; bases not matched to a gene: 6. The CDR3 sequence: CASSAGQGVYGYTF. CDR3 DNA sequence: TGTGCCAGCAGCGCGGGACAGGGTGTCTATGGCTACACCTTC.

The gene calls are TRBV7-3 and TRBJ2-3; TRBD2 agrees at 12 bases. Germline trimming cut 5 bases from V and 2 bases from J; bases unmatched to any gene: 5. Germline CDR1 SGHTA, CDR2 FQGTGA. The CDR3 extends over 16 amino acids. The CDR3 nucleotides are TGTGCCAGCAGCGCCCTAGCGGGAGGGAACACAGATACGCAGTATTTT. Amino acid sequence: CASSALAGGNTDTQYF. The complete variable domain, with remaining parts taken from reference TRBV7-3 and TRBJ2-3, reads GAGVSQTPSNKVTEKGKYVELRCDPISGHTALYWYRQSLGQGPEFLIYFQGTGAADDSGLPNDRFFAVRPEGSVSTLKIQRTERGDSAVYLCASSALAGGNTDTQYFGPGTRLTVL.

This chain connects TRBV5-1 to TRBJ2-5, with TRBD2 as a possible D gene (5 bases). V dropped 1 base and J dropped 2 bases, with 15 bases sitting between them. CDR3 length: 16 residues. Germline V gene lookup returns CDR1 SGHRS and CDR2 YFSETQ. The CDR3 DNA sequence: TGCGCCAGCAGCTTGAGGGCCCTGGGAGTACAAGAGACCCAGTACTTC. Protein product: CASSLRALGVQETQYF.

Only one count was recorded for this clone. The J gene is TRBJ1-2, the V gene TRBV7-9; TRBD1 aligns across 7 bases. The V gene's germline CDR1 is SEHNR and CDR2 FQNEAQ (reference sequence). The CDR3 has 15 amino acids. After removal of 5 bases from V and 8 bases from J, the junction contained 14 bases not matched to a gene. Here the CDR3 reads CASSQGVTGIRGYTF. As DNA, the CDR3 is TGTGCCAGCAGCCAAGGGGTGACAGGGATTCGCGGCTACACCTTC. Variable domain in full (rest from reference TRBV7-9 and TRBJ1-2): DTGVSQNPRHKITKRGQNVTFRCDPISEHNRLYWYRQTLGQGPEFLTYFQNEAQLEKSRLLSDRFSAERPKGSFSTLEIQRTEQGDSAMYLCASSQGVTGIRGYTFGSGTRLTVV.

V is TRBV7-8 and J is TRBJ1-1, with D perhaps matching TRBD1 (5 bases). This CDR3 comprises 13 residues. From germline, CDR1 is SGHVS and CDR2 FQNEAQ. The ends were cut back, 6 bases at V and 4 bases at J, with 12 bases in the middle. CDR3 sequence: CASRFREGTEAFF. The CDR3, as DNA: TGTGCCAGCAGGTTCAGGGAGGGCACTGAAGCTTTCTTT.

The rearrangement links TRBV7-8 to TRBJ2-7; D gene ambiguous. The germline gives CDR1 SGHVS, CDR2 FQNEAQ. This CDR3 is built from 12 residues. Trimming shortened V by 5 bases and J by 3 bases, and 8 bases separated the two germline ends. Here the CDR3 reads CASSRGLYEQYF. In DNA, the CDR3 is TGTGCCAGCAGCCGTGGCCTCTACGAGCAGTACTTC.